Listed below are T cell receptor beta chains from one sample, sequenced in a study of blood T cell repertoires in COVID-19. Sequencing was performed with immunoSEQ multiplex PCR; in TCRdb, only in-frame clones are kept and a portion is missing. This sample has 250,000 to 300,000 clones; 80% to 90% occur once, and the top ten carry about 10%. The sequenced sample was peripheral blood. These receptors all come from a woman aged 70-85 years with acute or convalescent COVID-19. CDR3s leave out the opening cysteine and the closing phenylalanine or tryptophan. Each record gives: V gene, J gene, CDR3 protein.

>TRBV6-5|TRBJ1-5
ASSYSTSGQPQH
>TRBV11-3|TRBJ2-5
ASSLGARGLGETQY
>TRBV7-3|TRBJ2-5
ASSLMGQAGETQY
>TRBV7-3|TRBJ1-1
ASSSSGGTEAF
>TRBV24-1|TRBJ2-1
ATSGPGGGAQYEQF
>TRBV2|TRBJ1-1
ASSETGSPGTEAF
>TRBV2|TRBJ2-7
ASSENRENQQY
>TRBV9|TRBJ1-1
ASSPRGLPSTEAF
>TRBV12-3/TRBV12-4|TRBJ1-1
ASSFQGSEAF
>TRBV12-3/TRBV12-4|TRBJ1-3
ASSFSIRNTIY
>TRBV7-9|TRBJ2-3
ASSLRQGQGTQY
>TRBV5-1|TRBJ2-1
ASSSFAGGYNEQF
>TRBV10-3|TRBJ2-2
AIRDEGANGELF
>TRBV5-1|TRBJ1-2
ASSGTTNYGYT
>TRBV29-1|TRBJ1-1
SVGREGRAF
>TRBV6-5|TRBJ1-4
ASGEQLGEKLF
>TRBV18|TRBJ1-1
ASSGAGGRDTEAF
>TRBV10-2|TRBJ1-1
ASSESTTEAF
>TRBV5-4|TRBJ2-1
ASSSFQGHEQF
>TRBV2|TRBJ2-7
ASSRQLYEQY
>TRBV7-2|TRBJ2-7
ASSLVASTTYEQY
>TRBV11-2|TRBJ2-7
ASSSRGGLFGDEQY
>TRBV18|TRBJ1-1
ASSPLPRQDTEAF
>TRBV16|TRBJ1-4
ASSRGSTNEKLF
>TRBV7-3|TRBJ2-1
ASSYTGTSYNEQF
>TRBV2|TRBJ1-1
ASRGQVGTEAF
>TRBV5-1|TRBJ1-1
ASSLALRTDTEAF
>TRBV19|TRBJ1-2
ASTPWPGMNGYT
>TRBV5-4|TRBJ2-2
ASSLGQGANTGELF
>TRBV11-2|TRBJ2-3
ASSSDSGARSTDTQY
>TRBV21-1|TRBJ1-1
ASPHPEGSVLAF
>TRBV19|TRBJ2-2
ASSMARVTGELF
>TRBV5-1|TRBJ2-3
ASSLAQVSGSDTQY
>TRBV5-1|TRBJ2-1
ASSSDRGGEQF
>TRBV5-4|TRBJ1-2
ASSYRDRTNYGYT
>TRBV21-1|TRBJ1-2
ASSKVRGYGYT
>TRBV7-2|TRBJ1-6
ASRSGPGQRYSPLH
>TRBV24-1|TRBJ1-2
ATSDIGTGYGYT
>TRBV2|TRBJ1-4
ASKAGATNEKLF
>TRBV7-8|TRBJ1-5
ASSWEGVNQPQH
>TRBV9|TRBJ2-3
ASSVAPLVSTDTQY
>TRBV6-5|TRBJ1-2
ASSYRTAGYT
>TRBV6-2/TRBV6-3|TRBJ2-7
ASSDRGGSYEQY
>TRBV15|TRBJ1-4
ATSREGGADEKLF
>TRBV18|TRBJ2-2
ASSRDTGELF
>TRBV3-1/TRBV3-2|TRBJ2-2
ASSESGELF
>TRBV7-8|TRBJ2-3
ASSLETSTDTQY
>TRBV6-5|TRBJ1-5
ASSLIDRAGPQH
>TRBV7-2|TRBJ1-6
ASSLVGSGRGLSPLH
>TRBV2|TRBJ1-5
ASSEDRGFDQPQH
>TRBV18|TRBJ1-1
ASCRGSRQGTEAF
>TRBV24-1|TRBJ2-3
ATSGGGRKGTDTQY
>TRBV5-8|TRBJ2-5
ASSLALATQY
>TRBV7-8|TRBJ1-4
ASSLAETSEKLF
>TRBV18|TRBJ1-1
ASSSTQGSTEAF